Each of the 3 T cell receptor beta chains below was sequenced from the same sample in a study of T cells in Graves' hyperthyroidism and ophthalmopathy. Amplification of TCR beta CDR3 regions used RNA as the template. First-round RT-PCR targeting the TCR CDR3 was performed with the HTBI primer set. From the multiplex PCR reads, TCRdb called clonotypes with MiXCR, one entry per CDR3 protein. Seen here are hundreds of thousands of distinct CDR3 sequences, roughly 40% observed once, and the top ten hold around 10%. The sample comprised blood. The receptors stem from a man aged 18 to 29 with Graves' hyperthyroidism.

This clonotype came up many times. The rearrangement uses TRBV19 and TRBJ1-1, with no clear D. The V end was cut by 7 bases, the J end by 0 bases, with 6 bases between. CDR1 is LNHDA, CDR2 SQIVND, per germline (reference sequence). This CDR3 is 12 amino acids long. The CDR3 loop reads CASKVMNTEAFF. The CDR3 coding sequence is TGTGCCAGTAAGGTGATGAACACTGAAGCTTTCTTT. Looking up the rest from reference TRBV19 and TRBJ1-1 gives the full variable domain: DGGITQSPKYLFRKEGQNVTLSCEQNLNHDAMYWYRQDPGQGLRLIYYSQIVNDFQKGDIAEGYSVSREKKESFPLTVTSAQKNPTAFYLCASKVMNTEAFFGQGTRLTVV.

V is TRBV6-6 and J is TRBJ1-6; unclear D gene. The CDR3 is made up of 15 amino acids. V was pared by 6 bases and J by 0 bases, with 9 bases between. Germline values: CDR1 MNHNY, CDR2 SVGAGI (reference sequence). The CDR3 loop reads CASSGLLSYNSPLHF. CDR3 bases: TGTGCCAGCAGCGGACTCCTCTCCTATAATTCACCCCTCCACTTT.

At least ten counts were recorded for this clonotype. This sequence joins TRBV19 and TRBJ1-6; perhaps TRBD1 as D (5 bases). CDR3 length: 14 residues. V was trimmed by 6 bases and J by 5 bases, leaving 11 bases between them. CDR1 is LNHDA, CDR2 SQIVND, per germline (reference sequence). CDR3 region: CASRPEGNNSPLHF. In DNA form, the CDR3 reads TGTGCCAGTAGACCAGAGGGGAATAATTCACCCCTCCACTTT.